The 18 T cell receptor beta chains below all came from one sample that was sequenced in a study of cytomegalovirus exposure and HLA in healthy donors. Primers for the PCR totalled 60 Vbeta and 13 Jbeta. Libraries were prepared by immunoSEQ multiplex PCR; TCRdb keeps only in-frame clonotypes and omits some of them. Of about 200,000 clones listed, approximately 83% were seen once; the top ten hold approximately 0.71%. The source material was PBMCs. These receptors were obtained from a boy younger than 10 in good health and CMV-seronegative.

The rearrangement links TRBV7-3 to TRBJ2-7; the D gene is possibly TRBD2 (5 bases). Trimming left V 5 bases short and J 5 bases short, with 13 bases between. The CDR3 is made up of 13 amino acids. Germline V CDR1 and CDR2: SGHTA, FQGTGA. The CDR3: CASSRTGSNEQYF. The CDR3 DNA reads as TGTGCCAGCAGCCGCACGGGGTCCAACGAGCAGTACTTC.

The rearrangement joins TRBV7-2 to TRBJ2-1; 11 nucleotides agree with TRBD2. The germline CDR1 and CDR2 sequences are SGHTA and FQGNSA. V shed 2 bases and J 10 bases; nucleotides not matched to a gene: 4. The CDR3 has 14 residues. The CDR3 DNA follows: TGTGCCAGCAGCTTAACTAGCGGGAGCGCGGAGCAGTTCTTC. Protein: CASSLTSGSAEQFF.

The chain uses TRBV30 and TRBJ2-7, with 8 bases that match TRBD2. The CDR3 is 15 residues long. V shed 0 bases, J shed 5 bases, and the junction held 9 bases outside the gene matches. Germline-derived CDR1 and CDR2 are GTSNPN and SVGIG (reference sequence). The CDR3 nucleotides are TGTGCCTGGAGTGTACGGGGGGGGCTGGGTAACGAGCAGTACTTC. Amino acid sequence: CAWSVRGGLGNEQYF.

V is TRBV9 and J is TRBJ2-7; perhaps TRBD1 as D (5 bases). V was cut by 0 bases and J by 2 bases, with 12 bases left in between. The CDR3 sequence is 15 residues long. Germline assignment: CDR1 SGDLS and CDR2 YYNGEE. The CDR3 sequence: CASSVGVTVTYEQYF. The CDR3 region has the DNA TGTGCCAGCAGCGTAGGTGTGACAGTAACCTACGAGCAGTACTTC.

V and J are TRBV7-3 and TRBJ2-3, with D possibly matching TRBD1 (7 bases). Deletions cut 5 bases from V and 3 bases from J, with 18 bases between. CDR3 length: 16 residues. Per germline, CDR1 SGHTA and CDR2 FQGTGA. Here the CDR3 reads CASSQQGGGGTDTQYF. The DNA of the CDR3 is TGTGCCAGCAGCCAGCAGGGGGGCGGTGGTACAGATACGCAGTATTTT.

V usage is TRBV10-2 and J usage is TRBJ2-3; 12 positions match TRBD2. This CDR3 spans 14 amino acids. V lost 8 bases, J lost 6 bases, and 6 bases stayed unmatched. Germline V gene lookup returns CDR1 WSHSY and CDR2 SAAADI. CDR3 region: CASRGLAGLDTQYF. The CDR3 DNA reads as TGCGCCAGCCGTGGACTAGCGGGATTGGATACGCAGTATTTT.

This chain connects TRBV6-4 to TRBJ2-3; tentatively, D is TRBD2 (6 bases). The V gene lost 4 bases and the J gene lost 0 bases, with 14 bases spanning the gap. Germline-derived CDR1 and CDR2 are MRHNA and SNTAGT. The CDR3 has 16 residues. This CDR3 is CASSASPGTSTDTQYF. The CDR3, as DNA: TGTGCCAGCAGTGCCTCGCCGGGGACTAGCACAGATACGCAGTATTTT.

This clone was recorded a few times. The chain combines TRBV6-5 with TRBJ1-6, with TRBD1 matching over 7 bases. CDR3 size: 15 residues. The germline CDR1 and CDR2 sequences are MNHEY and SVGAGI. J was trimmed by 10 bases and V by 4 bases; bases with no gene match: 10. The CDR3 reads CASSSTRDRRSPLHF. DNA for the CDR3: TGTGCCAGCAGTTCTACGAGGGACAGACGCTCACCCCTCCACTTT.

The chain uses TRBV5-1 and TRBJ2-2, with 8 nucleotides matching TRBD1. V lost 1 base, J lost 4 bases, and 3 bases stayed unmatched. CDR1 and CDR2 (germline): SGHRS, YFSETQ. The CDR3 runs to 15 residues. The CDR3 region is CASSLTGGSTGELFF. The CDR3 DNA reads TGCGCCAGCAGCTTGACAGGGGGTAGCACCGGGGAGCTGTTTTTT.

This clone occurred once. V is TRBV6-6 and J is TRBJ2-5, with D maybe TRBD2 (5 bases). The CDR3 is 12 amino acids. Trimming took off 6 bases at V and 5 bases at J, with 10 bases between the two ends. CDR1 is MNHNY, CDR2 SVGAGI, per germline (reference sequence). This CDR3 reads CASSSPGETQYF. DNA for the CDR3: TGTGCCAGCAGCTCCCCGGGGGAGACCCAGTACTTC.

The V and J genes are TRBV5-1 and TRBJ2-7; 8 bases match TRBD1. Germline-derived CDR1 and CDR2 are SGHRS and YFSETQ. The CDR3 contains 16 residues. V trimming: 3 bases; J trimming: 2 bases; junction bases outside the gene matches: 10. Here the CDR3 reads CASSSNPGTGAYEQYF. The CDR3 DNA follows: TGCGCCAGCAGCTCTAATCCCGGGACAGGCGCCTACGAGCAGTACTTC.

This clone was detected once. The chain is built from TRBV25-1 and TRBJ2-7, with a weak D call TRBD2 (6 bases). Trimming removed 4 bases at V and 3 bases at J, with 10 bases between. Germline V CDR1 and CDR2: MGHDK, SYGVNS. This CDR3 is 13 amino acids long. CDR3 protein: CASSVGSFYEQYF. As DNA, the CDR3 is TGTGCCAGCAGTGTCGGGAGCTTCTACGAGCAGTACTTC.

In this sample, this clone turned up once. The rearrangement links TRBV27 to TRBJ2-7, with TRBD2 matching over 8 bases. The CDR3 length is 16 residues. Germline-derived CDR1 and CDR2 are MNHEY and SMNVEV (reference sequence). V lost 0 bases, J lost 2 bases, and 6 bases stayed unmatched. The CDR3 here is CASSLSAGVAPYEQYF. The CDR3 DNA reads TGTGCCAGCAGTTTATCAGCGGGAGTTGCACCCTACGAGCAGTACTTC.

This clone was seen a few times. The gene calls are TRBV13 and TRBJ1-1, with 9 bases lining up with TRBD1. The ends lost 4 bases at V and 4 bases at J; junction bases unmatched: 7. Germline V lookup: CDR1 PRHDT, CDR2 FYEKMQ (reference sequence). CDR3 length: 15 amino acids. The CDR3, as DNA: TGTGCCAGCAGCTGGGGACAGGGACTCGTCACTGAAGCTTTCTTT. Encoded protein: CASSWGQGLVTEAFF.

This chain connects TRBV5-6 to TRBJ2-7; 8 bases match TRBD1. The J segment lost 7 bases and the V segment lost 0 bases, leaving 15 bases of the junction unmatched. The CDR3 totals 17 residues. Germline CDR1 and CDR2: SGHDT and YYEEEE. The CDR3 nucleotides read TGTGCCAGCAGCTTGGCACAGGGGGAATACCAGCTACGGGAGCAGTACTTC. Its protein product is CASSLAQGEYQLREQYF.

This clone was detected only once. This chain uses TRBV5-6 with TRBJ2-7; 7 bases agree with TRBD1. Trimming removed 1 base from V and 5 bases from J; junction bases left unmatched: 6. This CDR3 has 14 residues. The germline V gene encodes CDR1 SGHDT and CDR2 YYEEEE. The CDR3 sequence is CASSLNRGWHEQYF. CDR3 bases: TGTGCCAGCAGCTTGAACAGGGGTTGGCACGAGCAGTACTTC.

The chain recombines TRBV4-1 with TRBJ2-5; 7 bases match TRBD1. The germline V gene encodes CDR1 MGHRA and CDR2 YSYEKL. J lost 5 bases, V lost 0 bases, and 3 bases had no gene match. CDR3 size: 14 residues. CDR3: CASSQEEGGETQYF. The CDR3 DNA is TGCGCCAGCAGCCAAGAGGAAGGGGGCGAGACCCAGTACTTC.

Of note for this clone: One junction end does not reproduce the germline sequence, and a read error may be involved. CDR3 in DNA: TGCAGCGTAGAAGGGACTAGCGGGGGCACAGATACGCAGTATTTT. Its translation: CSVEGTSGGTDTQYF. This chain connects TRBV29-1 to TRBJ2-3; 13 bases agree with TRBD2. CDR1 and CDR2 from the germline V gene are SQVTM and ANQGSEA. The CDR3 consists of 15 residues.